This T cell receptor beta chain was documented in a study of blood T cell repertoires in COVID-19. Study context: T cells, B-cell-depleted T cells, or PBMCs supplied cDNA or gDNA.

Germline V gives CDR1 SGHRS, CDR2 YFSETQ. Trimming cost V 6 bases and J 2 bases, with 9 bases left between them. This CDR3 comprises 14 residues. Original methodology: Estimation of nucleated cell counts relied on the amplification of reference gene primers. Libraries were prepared by immunoSEQ multiplex PCR; TCRdb keeps only in-frame clonotypes and omits some of them. The D gene and trimming were derived from the DNA, and the V and J assignments and clone size from that table. The table includes about 150,000 clones, around nine tenths detected once. V usage is TRBV5-1 and J usage is TRBJ2-6; D is unresolved. This clonotype was obtained from a woman aged 45-59 years who had recovered from COVID-19. Specimen: PBMCs or T cells enriched from blood (not recorded which). The CDR3: CASTLQTGANVLTF. The CDR3 bases are TGCGCCAGCACGCTCCAGACTGGGGCCAACGTCCTGACTTTC. The entire variable domain, with the rest obtained from reference TRBV5-1 and TRBJ2-6, is as follows: KAGVTQTPRYLIKTRGQQVTLSCSPISGHRSVSWYQQTPGQGLQFLFEYFSETQRNKGNFPGRFSGRQFSNSRSEMNVSTLELGDSALYLCASTLQTGANVLTFGAGSRLTVL.